This T cell receptor (beta chain) was recorded in a study of OX40 agonist ivuxolimab in advanced cancers. Clones were sequenced by immunoSEQ multiplex PCR, and TCRdb holds only the in-frame ones, with some missing. The sample includes 90,000 or so clones, nearly 90% of them seen just once. The ends were cut back, 1 base at V and 12 bases at J, with 12 bases in the middle. This CDR3 is built from 12 residues. From germline, CDR1 is SGHRS and CDR2 YFSETQ. The chain recombines TRBV5-1 with TRBJ2-3; possibly TRBD1 for D (6 bases). The clonotype comes from an adult with an advanced solid tumor such as melanoma, head and neck, liver or kidney cancer. The specimen comprised CD4+ or CD8+ T cells sorted from blood, sampled in a trial of the OX40 agonist ivuxolimab. The CDR3 DNA reads TGCGCCAGCAGCTTGAGACAGGAAAATCAGTATTTT. Amino acids: CASSLRQENQYF.